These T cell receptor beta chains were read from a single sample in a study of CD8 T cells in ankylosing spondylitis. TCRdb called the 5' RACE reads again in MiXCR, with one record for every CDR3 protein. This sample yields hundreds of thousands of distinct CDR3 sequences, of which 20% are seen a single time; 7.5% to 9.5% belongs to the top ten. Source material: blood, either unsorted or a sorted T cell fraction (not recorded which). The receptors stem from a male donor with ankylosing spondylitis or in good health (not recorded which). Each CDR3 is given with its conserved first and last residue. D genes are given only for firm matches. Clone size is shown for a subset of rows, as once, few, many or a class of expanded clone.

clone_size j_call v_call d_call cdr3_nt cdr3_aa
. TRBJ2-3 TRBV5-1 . TGCGCCAGCAGCTCGTCGGGGTCGGGCGGCACAGATACGCAGTATTTT CASSSSGSGGTDTQYF
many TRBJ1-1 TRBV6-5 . TGTGCCAGCAGTTACTCGAGGGTGGTGAGCACTGAAGCTTTCTTT CASSYSRVVSTEAFF
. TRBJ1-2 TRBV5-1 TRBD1 TGCGCCAGCAGCTTGGTTCAGGGGGCGCGCCCTAACTATGGCTACACCTTC CASSLVQGARPNYGYTF
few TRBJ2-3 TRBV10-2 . TGCGCCAGCAGTGAGGGGCTAGCGGATACGCAGTATTTT CASSEGLADTQYF
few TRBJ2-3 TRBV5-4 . TGTGCCAGCAGCTTACACGCTGCAGATACGCAGTATTTT CASSLHAADTQYF
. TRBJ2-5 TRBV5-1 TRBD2 TGCGCCAGCAGCTATAGCGGGAGCCAAGAGACCCAGTACTTC CASSYSGSQETQYF
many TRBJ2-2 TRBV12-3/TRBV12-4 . TGTGCCAGCAGTTTAACAGGGCCCACCGGGGAGCTGTTTTTT CASSLTGPTGELFF
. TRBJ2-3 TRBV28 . TGTGCCAGCAGCCACGCAGGGGGGCGAGATACGCAGTATTTT CASSHAGGRDTQYF
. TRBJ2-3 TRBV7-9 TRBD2 TGTGCCAGCAGCTTTTCGGGAGGGCCAAGCACAGATACGCAGTATTTT CASSFSGGPSTDTQYF
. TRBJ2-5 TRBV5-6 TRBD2 TGTGCCAGCAGCTCCTATAGCGGGGGGAGAGAGACCCAGTACTTC CASSSYSGGRETQYF
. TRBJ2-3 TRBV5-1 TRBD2 TGCGCCAGCAGCCCAAGGACTAGCGGGAGCCCCAACACAGATACGCAGTATTTT CASSPRTSGSPNTDTQYF
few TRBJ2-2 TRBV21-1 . TGTGCCAGCAGCGGGTCTCCCATCTATCCAGCGGGAGAGAGCACCGGGGAGCTGTTTTTT CASSGSPIYPAGESTGELFF
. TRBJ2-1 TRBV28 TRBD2 TGTGCCAGCAGTTTGGGGGGACTAGCGGGAGAGAATGAGCAGTTCTTC CASSLGGLAGENEQFF
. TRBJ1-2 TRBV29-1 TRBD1 TGCAGCGTTGAAGTGTGGGACAGGGGGTCCTATGGCTACACCTTC CSVEVWDRGSYGYTF
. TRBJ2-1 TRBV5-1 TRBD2 TGCGCCAGCAGCTTGGGTGGGACTACCCACAATGAGCAGTTCTTC CASSLGGTTHNEQFF
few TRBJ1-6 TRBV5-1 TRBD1 TGCGCCAGCAGCAACCGGGACAGGGGAGTGGGTAATTCACCCCTCCACTTT CASSNRDRGVGNSPLHF